This T cell receptor (beta chain) was captured by sequencing in a study of blood T cell repertoires in COVID-19. The protocol was immunoSEQ multiplex PCR, while the TCRdb copy is restricted to in-frame clones and leaves out a portion. Of 120,000 to 150,000 clones in the sample, roughly 79% were seen once. CDR3 size: 17 residues. Trimming cost V 5 bases and J 0 bases, with 20 bases left between them. Looked up from germline, CDR1 is LGHDT and CDR2 is YNNKEL (reference sequence). The sequence was collected from a man in his fifties with active or convalescent COVID-19. This chain links TRBV3-1 (or the pseudogene TRBV3-2) with TRBJ2-7; D might be TRBD1 (7 bases). Sample: peripheral blood. The chain's CDR3 is CASSFLTGRDSSYEQYF. Written as DNA, the CDR3 is TGTGCCAGCAGCTTTCTTACGGGGCGGGACAGCTCCTACGAGCAGTACTTC.